Sequencing of this T cell receptor beta chain was carried out in a study of CD4+ T cells in melanoma. Unmatched junction bases numbered 6, after V lost 4 bases and J lost 4 bases. The germline V gene has CDR1 SGHRS and CDR2 YFSETQ. The CDR3 spans 16 residues. About this clone: The target antigen is unknown.

Findings of the study overall: CD8+ T cell, macrophage and B cell function reportedly correlated with neoantigen-specific CD4+ T cells.

TCRdb keeps only in-frame clones here, not all; method: immunoSEQ multiplex PCR. This sample has some 13,000 clones, with around two thirds found just once. The origin of this receptor is a human donor with melanoma. Sequenced material: cells from a culture (not recorded whether cultured in vitro). The rearrangement uses TRBV5-1 and TRBJ2-3; 13 nucleotides align to TRBD2. CDR3: CASSIGTSGASDTQYF. As DNA, the CDR3 is TGCGCCAGCAGCATCGGGACTAGCGGGGCCTCAGATACGCAGTATTTT.